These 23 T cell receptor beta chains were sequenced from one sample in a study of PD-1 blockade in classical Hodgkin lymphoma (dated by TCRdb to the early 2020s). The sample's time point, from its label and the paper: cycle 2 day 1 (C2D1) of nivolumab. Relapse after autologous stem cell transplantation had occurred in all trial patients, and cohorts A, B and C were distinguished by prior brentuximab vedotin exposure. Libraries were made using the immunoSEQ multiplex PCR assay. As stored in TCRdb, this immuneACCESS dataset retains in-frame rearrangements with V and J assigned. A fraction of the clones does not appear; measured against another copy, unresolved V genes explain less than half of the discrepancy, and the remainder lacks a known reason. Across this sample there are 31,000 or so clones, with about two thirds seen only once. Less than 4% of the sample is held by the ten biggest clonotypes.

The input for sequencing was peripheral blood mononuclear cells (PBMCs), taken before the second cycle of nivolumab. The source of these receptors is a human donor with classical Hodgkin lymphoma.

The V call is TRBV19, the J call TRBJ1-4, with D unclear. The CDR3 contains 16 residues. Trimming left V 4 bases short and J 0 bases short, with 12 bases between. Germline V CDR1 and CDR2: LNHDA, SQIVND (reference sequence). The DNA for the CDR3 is TGTGCCAGTAGTAAACGGGGAGAAGCAACTAATGAAAAACTGTTTTTT. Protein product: CASSKRGEATNEKLFF.

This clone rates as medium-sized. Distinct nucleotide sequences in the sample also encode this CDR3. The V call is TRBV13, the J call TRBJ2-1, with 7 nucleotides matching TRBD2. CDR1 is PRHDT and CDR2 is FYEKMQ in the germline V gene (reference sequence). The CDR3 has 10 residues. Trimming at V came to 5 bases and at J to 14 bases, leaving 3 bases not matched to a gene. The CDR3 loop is CASSGTNKFF. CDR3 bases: TGTGCCAGCAGCGGGACTAACAAGTTCTTC. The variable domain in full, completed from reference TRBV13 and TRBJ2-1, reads AAGVIQSPRHLIKEKRETATLKCYPIPRHDTVYWYQQGPGQDPQFLISFYEKMQSDKGSIPDRFSAQQFSDYHSELNMSSLELGDSALYFCASSGTNKFFGPGTRLTVL.

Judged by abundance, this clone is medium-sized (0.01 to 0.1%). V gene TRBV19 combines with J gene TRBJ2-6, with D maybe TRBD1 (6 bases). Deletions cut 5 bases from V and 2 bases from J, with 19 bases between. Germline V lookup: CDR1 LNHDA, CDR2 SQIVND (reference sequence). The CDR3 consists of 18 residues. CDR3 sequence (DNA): TGTGCCAGTAGTCAGATCCGACTCAGGGGTGCTGGGGCCAACGTCCTGACTTTC. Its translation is CASSQIRLRGAGANVLTF.

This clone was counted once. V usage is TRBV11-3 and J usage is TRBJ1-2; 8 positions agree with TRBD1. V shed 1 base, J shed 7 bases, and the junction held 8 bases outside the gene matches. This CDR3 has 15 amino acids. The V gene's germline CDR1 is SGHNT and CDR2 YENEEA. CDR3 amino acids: CASSLGDRGVCGYTF. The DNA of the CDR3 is TGTGCCAGCAGCTTAGGTGACAGGGGTGTTTGTGGCTACACCTTC. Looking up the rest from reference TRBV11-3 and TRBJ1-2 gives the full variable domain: EAGVVQSPRYKIIEKKQPVAFWCNPISGHNTLYWYLQNLGQGPELLIRYENEEAVDDSQLPKDRFSAERLKGVDSTLKIQPAELGDSAVYLCASSLGDRGVCGYTFGSGTRLTVV.

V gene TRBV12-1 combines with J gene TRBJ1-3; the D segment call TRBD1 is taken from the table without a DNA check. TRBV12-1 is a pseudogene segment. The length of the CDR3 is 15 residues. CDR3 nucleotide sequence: TGTGCCAGCGGTCGACAGCGAAGCTCTGGAAACACCATATATTTT. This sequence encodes CASGRQRSSGNTIYF.

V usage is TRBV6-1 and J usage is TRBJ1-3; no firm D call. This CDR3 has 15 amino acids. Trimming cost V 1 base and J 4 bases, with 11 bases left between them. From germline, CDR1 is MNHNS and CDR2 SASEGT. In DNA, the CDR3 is TGTGCCAGCAGTGAAGGTCTAGGGCGAGGAAACACCATATATTTT. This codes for CASSEGLGRGNTIYF.

CDR3 bases: TGTGCCAGCAGCTCCCCTAGCGGGAGCATTACCGGGGAGCTGTTTTTT. This translates into CASSSPSGSITGELFF. V gene TRBV11-2 combines with J gene TRBJ2-2, with 10 positions matching TRBD2. V dropped 4 bases and J dropped 5; count of bases not matched to a gene: 7. The germline CDR1 and CDR2 sequences are SGHAT and FQNNGV. This CDR3 contains 16 residues.

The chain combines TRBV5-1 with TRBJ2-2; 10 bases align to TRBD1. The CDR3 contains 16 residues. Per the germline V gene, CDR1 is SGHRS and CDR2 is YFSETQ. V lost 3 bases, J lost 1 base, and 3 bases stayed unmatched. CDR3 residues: CASSWGQGRNTGELFF. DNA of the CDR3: TGCGCCAGCAGCTGGGGACAGGGGCGGAACACCGGGGAGCTGTTTTTT.

The CDR3 coding sequence is TGCAGCGTGCTGACGATGGGCACTGAAGCTTTCTTT. This encodes CSVLTMGTEAFF. This chain joins TRBV29-1 and TRBJ1-1; no definite D call. Looked up from germline, CDR1 is SQVTM and CDR2 is ANQGSEA. The CDR3 consists of 12 residues. V lost 6 bases to trimming and J lost 4 bases, with 12 bases between them.

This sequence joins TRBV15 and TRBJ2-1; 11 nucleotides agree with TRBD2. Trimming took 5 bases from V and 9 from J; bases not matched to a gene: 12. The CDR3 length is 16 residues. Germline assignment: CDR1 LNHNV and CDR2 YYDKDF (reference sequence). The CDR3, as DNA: TGTGCCACCAGCCTCTGGAGTAGCGGGGGGGACGGTGAGCAGTTCTTC. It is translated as CATSLWSSGGDGEQFF.

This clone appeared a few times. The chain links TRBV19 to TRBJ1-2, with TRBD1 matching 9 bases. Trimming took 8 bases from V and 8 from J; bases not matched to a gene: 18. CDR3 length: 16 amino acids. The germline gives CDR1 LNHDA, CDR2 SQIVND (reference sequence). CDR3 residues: CASVEYAGTGNGGYTF. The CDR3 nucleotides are TGTGCCAGTGTCGAATATGCCGGGACAGGGAATGGGGGCTACACCTTC.

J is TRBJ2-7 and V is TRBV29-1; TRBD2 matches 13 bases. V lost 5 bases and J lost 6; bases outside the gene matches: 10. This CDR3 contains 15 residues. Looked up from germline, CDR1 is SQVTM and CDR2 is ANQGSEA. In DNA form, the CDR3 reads TGCAGCGTTATCACTAGCGGGAGGGCCTCGGGCGAGCAGTACTTC. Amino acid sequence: CSVITSGRASGEQYF.

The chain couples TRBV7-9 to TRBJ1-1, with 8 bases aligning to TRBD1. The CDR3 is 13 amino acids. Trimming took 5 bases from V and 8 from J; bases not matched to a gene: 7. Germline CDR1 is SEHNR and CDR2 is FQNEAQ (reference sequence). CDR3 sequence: CASSPYRGEEAFF. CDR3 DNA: TGTGCCAGCAGCCCATACAGGGGGGAGGAAGCTTTCTTT.

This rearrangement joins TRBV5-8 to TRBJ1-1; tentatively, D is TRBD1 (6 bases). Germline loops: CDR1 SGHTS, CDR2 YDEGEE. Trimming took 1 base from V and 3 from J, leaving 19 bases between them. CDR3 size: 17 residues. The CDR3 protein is CASSLYGGGREDTEAFF. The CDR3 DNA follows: TGTGCCAGCAGCTTGTATGGCGGGGGGCGGGAGGACACTGAAGCTTTCTTT.

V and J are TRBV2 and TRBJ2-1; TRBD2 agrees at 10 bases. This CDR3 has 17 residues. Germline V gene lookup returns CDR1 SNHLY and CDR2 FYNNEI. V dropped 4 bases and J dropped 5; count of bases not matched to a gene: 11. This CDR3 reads CASSGKRGGGLNNEQFF. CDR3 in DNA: TGTGCCAGCAGTGGAAAGCGGGGGGGCGGTCTCAACAATGAGCAGTTCTTC.

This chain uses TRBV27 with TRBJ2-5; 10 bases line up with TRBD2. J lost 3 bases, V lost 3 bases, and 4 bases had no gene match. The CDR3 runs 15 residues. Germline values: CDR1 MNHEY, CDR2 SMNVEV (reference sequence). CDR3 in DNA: TGTGCCAGCAGTTTCGTAGCGGGGGGTGAAGAGACCCAGTACTTC. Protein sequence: CASSFVAGGEETQYF.

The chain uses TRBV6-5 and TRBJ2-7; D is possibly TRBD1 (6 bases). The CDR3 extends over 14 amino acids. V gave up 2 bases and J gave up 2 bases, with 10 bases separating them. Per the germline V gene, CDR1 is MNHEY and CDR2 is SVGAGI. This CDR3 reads CASSYAQGTYEQYF. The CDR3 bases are TGTGCCAGCAGTTACGCCCAGGGGACCTACGAGCAGTACTTC.

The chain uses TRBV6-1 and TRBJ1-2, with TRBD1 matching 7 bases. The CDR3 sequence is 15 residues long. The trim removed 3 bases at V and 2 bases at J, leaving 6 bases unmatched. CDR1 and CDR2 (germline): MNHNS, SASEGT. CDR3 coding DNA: TGTGCCAGCAGTGATCAGGGGGGCCCCAACTATGGCTACACCTTC. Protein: CASSDQGGPNYGYTF.

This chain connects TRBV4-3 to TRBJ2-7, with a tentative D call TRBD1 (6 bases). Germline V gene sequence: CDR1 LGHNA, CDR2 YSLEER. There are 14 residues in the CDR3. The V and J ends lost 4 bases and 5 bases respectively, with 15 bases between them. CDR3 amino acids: CASSPGVGLDEQYF. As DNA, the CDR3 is TGCGCCAGCAGCCCAGGGGTTGGACTCGACGAGCAGTACTTC.

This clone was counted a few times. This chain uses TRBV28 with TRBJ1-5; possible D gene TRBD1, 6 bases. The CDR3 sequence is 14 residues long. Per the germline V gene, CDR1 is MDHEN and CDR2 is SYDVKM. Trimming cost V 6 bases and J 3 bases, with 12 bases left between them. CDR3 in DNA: TGTGCCAGCAGACGGGACAACCTCAATCAGCCCCAGCATTTT. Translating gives CASRRDNLNQPQHF. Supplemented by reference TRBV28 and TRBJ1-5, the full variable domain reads DVKVTQSSRYLVKRTGEKVFLECVQDMDHENMFWYRQDPGLGLRLIYFSYDVKMKEKGDIPEGYSVSREKKERFSLILESASTNQTSMYLCASRRDNLNQPQHFGDGTRLSIL.

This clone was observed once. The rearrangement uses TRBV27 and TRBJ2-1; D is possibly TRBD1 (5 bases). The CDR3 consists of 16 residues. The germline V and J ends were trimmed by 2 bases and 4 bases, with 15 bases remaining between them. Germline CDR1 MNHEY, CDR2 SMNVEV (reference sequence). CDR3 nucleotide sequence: TGTGCCAGCAGTTTAGCAGGGCCCGGTTCTTACAATGAGCAGTTCTTC. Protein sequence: CASSLAGPGSYNEQFF.

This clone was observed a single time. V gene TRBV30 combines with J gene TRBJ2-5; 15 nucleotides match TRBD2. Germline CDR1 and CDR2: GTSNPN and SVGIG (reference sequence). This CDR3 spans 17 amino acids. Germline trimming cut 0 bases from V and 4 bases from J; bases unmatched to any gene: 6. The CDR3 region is CAWSVGLAGGVGETQYF. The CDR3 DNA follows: TGTGCCTGGAGTGTGGGACTAGCGGGGGGAGTCGGAGAGACCCAGTACTTC.

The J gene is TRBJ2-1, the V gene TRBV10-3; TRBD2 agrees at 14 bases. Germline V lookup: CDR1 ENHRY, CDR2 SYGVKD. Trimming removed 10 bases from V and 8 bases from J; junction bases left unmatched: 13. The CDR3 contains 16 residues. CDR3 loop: CATAKGLAGDGDEQFF. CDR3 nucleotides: TGTGCCACCGCAAAGGGACTAGCGGGAGATGGCGATGAGCAGTTCTTC.